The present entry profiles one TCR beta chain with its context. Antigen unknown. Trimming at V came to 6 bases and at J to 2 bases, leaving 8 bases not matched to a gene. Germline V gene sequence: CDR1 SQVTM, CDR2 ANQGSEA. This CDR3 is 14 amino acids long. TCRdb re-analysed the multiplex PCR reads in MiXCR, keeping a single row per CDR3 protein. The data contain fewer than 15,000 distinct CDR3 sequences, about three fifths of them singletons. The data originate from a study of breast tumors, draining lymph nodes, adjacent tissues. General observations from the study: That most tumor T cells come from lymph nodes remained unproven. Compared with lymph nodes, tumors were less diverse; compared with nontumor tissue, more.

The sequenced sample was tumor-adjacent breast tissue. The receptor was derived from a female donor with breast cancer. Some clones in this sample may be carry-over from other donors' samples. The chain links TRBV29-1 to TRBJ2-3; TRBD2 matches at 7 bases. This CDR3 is CSVGREGNTDTQYF. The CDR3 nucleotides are TGCAGCGTAGGCAGGGAGGGGAACACAGATACGCAGTATTTT.